What follows describes a single TCR beta chain. Its antigen is unknown. Indicated time point: new active TB diagnosis, blood taken before or within 7 days of starting treatment. CDR1 and CDR2 from the germline V gene are SGHRS and YFSETQ. This CDR3 contains 14 residues. V lost 0 bases to trimming and J lost 7 bases, with 11 bases between them. These data belong to a study of T cells in tuberculosis. Regarding the study as a whole: Shorter CDR3-alpha in active tuberculosis partly drove smaller distances.

Clones were read by immunoSEQ multiplex PCR, and TCRdb kept only the in-frame ones, dropping some. This table has around 30,000 clones, approximately 94% appearing once. The receptor's source is an adult with tuberculosis. The chain carries TRBV5-1 and TRBJ1-3; tentatively, D is TRBD1 (5 bases). The sample was PBMCs, taken at tuberculosis diagnosis. The CDR3 spells CASSLEGERNTIYF. DNA of the CDR3: TGCGCCAGCAGCTTGGAAGGGGAAAGGAACACCATATATTTT.